This is a list of T cell receptor beta chains from one sample in a study of cytomegalovirus exposure and HLA in healthy donors. This table comes from immunoSEQ multiplex PCR, and its TCRdb copy is limited to in-frame clones, with some not included. This sample has around 61,000 clones, with about 79% found just once. Material: PBMCs. Every receptor here comes from a man between 40 and 49 years old in good health and CMV-seronegative. Each CDR3 is given with its conserved first and last residue. Each record gives: V gene, clone size, CDR3 length, J gene, D gene, CDR3 DNA, CDR3 protein. The D gene is left open where the match is weak. Rows give clone size only sometimes, using once, few, many, or a class for an expanded clone.

V: TRBV7-6; size: .; length: 15; J: TRBJ2-1; D: .; DNA: TGTGCCAGCAGCTTATCCAGGGGATTTAACAATGAGCAGTTCTTC; CDR3: CASSLSRGFNNEQFF
V: TRBV5-6; size: .; length: 16; J: TRBJ1-1; D: .; DNA: TGTGCCAGCAGCTTGATGACAGATCGACAGAACACTGAAGCTTTCTTT; CDR3: CASSLMTDRQNTEAFF
V: TRBV7-9; size: .; length: 17; J: TRBJ2-1; D: .; DNA: TGTGCCAGCAGCTTCTTGTCTAGAAGGAAATACTACAATGAGCAGTTCTTC; CDR3: CASSFLSRRKYYNEQFF
V: TRBV12-5; size: .; length: 15; J: TRBJ1-3; D: .; DNA: TGTGCTAGTGGTGCACAGGTAGGGTTTGGAAACACCATATATTTT; CDR3: CASGAQVGFGNTIYF
V: TRBV29-1; size: .; length: 14; J: TRBJ1-1; D: .; DNA: TGCAGCGTTGGAGGGTGGGGGGACCACACTGAAGCTTTCTTT; CDR3: CSVGGWGDHTEAFF
V: TRBV27; size: .; length: 13; J: TRBJ1-2; D: TRBD1; DNA: TGTGCCAGCAGTTCGGACAGGCTTAGTGGCTACACCTTC; CDR3: CASSSDRLSGYTF
V: TRBV7-2; size: .; length: 15; J: TRBJ1-2; D: TRBD1; DNA: TGTGCCAGCAGCTATCCCAGGGGGCGCGGCTATGGCTACACCTTC; CDR3: CASSYPRGRGYGYTF
V: TRBV18; size: .; length: 14; J: TRBJ2-5; D: .; DNA: TGTGCCAGCTCAACGACAGAGACAAAAGAGACCCAGTACTTC; CDR3: CASSTTETKETQYF
V: TRBV4-2; size: .; length: 19; J: TRBJ2-3; D: TRBD2; DNA: TGTGCCAGCAGCCTTCTCGGACTAGCGGGGGGGCCCGGCACAGATACGCAGTATTTT; CDR3: CASSLLGLAGGPGTDTQYF
V: TRBV7-6; size: .; length: 16; J: TRBJ1-3; D: TRBD1; DNA: TGTGCCAGCAGCAACCGACAGGGAAACTCTGGAAACACCATATATTTT; CDR3: CASSNRQGNSGNTIYF
V: TRBV11-2; size: .; length: 14; J: TRBJ2-5; D: .; DNA: TGTGCCAGCAGCTTAGATCCCGGGGTAGAGACCCAGTACTTC; CDR3: CASSLDPGVETQYF
V: TRBV18; size: .; length: 10; J: TRBJ2-7; D: .; DNA: TGTGCCAGTTCGGGGGAGGAGCAGTACTTC; CDR3: CASSGEEQYF
V: TRBV4-1; size: once; length: 16; J: TRBJ1-6; D: TRBD1; DNA: TGCGCCAGCAGCTCCCCGACAGGGGGGCATAATTCACCCCTCCACTTT; CDR3: CASSSPTGGHNSPLHF
V: TRBV6-6; size: .; length: 15; J: TRBJ2-3; D: TRBD2; DNA: TGTGCCAGCAGTTACTATAGGGGAGGGACAGATACGCAGTATTTT; CDR3: CASSYYRGGTDTQYF
V: TRBV7-2; size: .; length: 15; J: TRBJ2-4; D: .; DNA: TGTGCCATTAAGACAGGCGACCTAGCCAAAAACATTCAGTACTTC; CDR3: CAIKTGDLAKNIQYF
V: TRBV5-1; size: few; length: 16; J: TRBJ1-1; D: .; DNA: TGCGCCAGCAGACCGGCGCGGACAGCCTCGAACACTGAAGCTTTCTTT; CDR3: CASRPARTASNTEAFF
V: TRBV7-2; size: .; length: 16; J: TRBJ2-3; D: TRBD1; DNA: TGTGCCAGCAGCTTAGCAATCAGGGGGCGGGCAGATACGCAGTATTTT; CDR3: CASSLAIRGRADTQYF
V: TRBV7-9; size: .; length: 12; J: TRBJ1-4; D: .; DNA: TGTGCCAGCAGCACCTCCTGGGGAGAACTGTTTTTT; CDR3: CASSTSWGELFF